Sequencing of this TCR beta chain was carried out in a study of vaccination and CD4 T cells after COVID-19 (dated by TCRdb to between 2020 and 2023). For the wider study: Convalescent patients had a positive SARS-CoV-2 result on nasal swab PCR, and of these patients, under ten had mild disease and one had severe disease. Post-vaccine blood samples were taken a median of about 77 days after the second vaccine dose, with a range of about 12 to 250 days. For stimulating the cultures, overlapping spike peptide pools were used, derived from SARS-CoV-2 as well as from the common cold coronaviruses HCoV-NL63, HCoV-OC43 and HCoV-229E. Six males and four females were included in the convalescent cohort, with two Hispanic individuals, seven Caucasians, two Asians and one multiracial person represented. Control cultures used a CEFX viral epitope pool as positive control, an HIV-1 Nef peptide pool as negative control, or no peptide. Participants received two doses of either the Pfizer-BioNTech BNT162b2 vaccine (n=8) or the Moderna mRNA-1273 vaccine (n=2). Post-COVID blood samples from convalescent patients were collected a median of 101 days after diagnosis, with a range of 35 to 161 days. In around 9 COVID-19 convalescent patients and a few infection-naive healthy vaccine recipients, researchers compared the spike-specific CD4+ TCR repertoire from before mRNA vaccination with the repertoire from after. The paper's findings and limits, for the study overall: In convalescent patients, nearly all vaccine-specific clones (304 of 307) were found to be mono-reactive for SARS-CoV-2 spike rather than cross-reactive with common cold coronaviruses. The number of convalescent patients in the study was relatively small, and the study did not examine early timepoints following natural infection. The median count of SARS-CoV-2-reactive clonotypes went up from under 25 after infection to a few dozen after vaccination, although the change was not significant. In convalescent patients, a median roughly 85% of post-vaccine SARS-CoV-2-reactive clones were detected only after vaccination, suggesting vaccine-specific priming.

A remark on this clonotype: Its antigen is not yet known. An end of the junction differs from the germline gene, which may be a read error.

The receptor library was made with PCR. TCR sequencing of DNA from cultured CD4+ T cells used the Oncomine TCR Beta short-read assay at the Johns Hopkins FTIC core. The QIAamp micro DNA kit was used to extract genomic DNA from the cultured CD4+ T cells. The Oncomine TCR Beta libraries from cultured CD4+ T cells were pooled using unique dual indexes and then sequenced on an Illumina iSeq 100. Regarding the original processing steps: Non-productive sequences were removed, and CDR3s that did not start with C, did not end with F or W, or were shorter than 7 amino acids were discarded. Antigen-specific clonotypes were identified with the MANAFEST web application by comparing peptide-stimulated wells with reference and other culture wells. Positive clones required FDR below 0.05, an odds ratio above 5, and productive frequency above 0.1% in at least two of three replicate wells. Cross-reactive clonotypes were defined as significantly expanded in both SARS-CoV-2 spike wells and at least one common cold coronavirus spike condition. Levenshtein distances (stringdist) and unrooted phylogenetic trees (ape) in R version 3.6.1 were used to assess CDR3 homology. TCRdb took the public reads, trimmed them with fastp at Q25, ran MiXCR for clone calling and kept in-frame beta chains. Rows are combined by CDR3 protein, so each entry shows the most common genes and DNA. TCRdb's processing, not the study's, gives the V and J calls here. The sample includes 15,000 to 20,000 distinct CDR3 sequences, with approximately 70% observed a single time. The top ten constitute about 16% of the sample.

Reading the label with the study, this specimen's treatment or condition is: roughly ten-day PBMC culture with coronavirus spike peptide pools or control peptides (ViraFEST assay). To expand antigen-specific T cells with peptide pools and then pick out the expanded clonotypes through TCR sequencing, the study relied on the ViraFEST assay. The convalescent patients' positive SARS-CoV-2 PCR tests fell between March and December 2020, which was before the Alpha, Beta and Delta variants emerged in the United States. Each well held fewer than 2.5 million PBMCs cultured with roughly 10 ug/ml peptide pools in IMDM containing roughly 5% human AB serum and around 10 IU/ml IL-2. On days 3 and 7, half of the culture medium was replaced with fresh IL-2-containing medium. Once the cells had been in culture for around 10 days, the EasySep CD4+ T cell isolation kit was used to isolate CD4+ T cells by negative selection. Ficoll-Paque Plus gradient centrifugation was used to isolate PBMCs from whole blood, and the isolated PBMCs were then either used fresh or cryopreserved at -140C. Culture conditions were generally each tested in triplicate wells.

The CDR3 goes from the cysteine to the phenylalanine over 14 residues. Only CDR3 DNA is held: 42 bases, read in frame from base 1. CDR1 DFQATT and CDR2 SNEGSKA were looked up in the germline V gene (reference sequence). Sequenced material: CD4+ T cells from blood, cultured in vitro. Recombination joined TRBV20-1 with TRBJ1-6; no D gene call is confident. The source of this sequence is a human donor who had recovered from COVID-19. The encoded CDR3 is CSARPDTYNSPLHF. The nucleotide sequence is given as TGCAGTGCTAGACCCGACACCTATAATTCGCCCCTCCACTTT.